Following are 18 T cell receptor beta chains from one sample sequenced in a study of cytomegalovirus exposure and HLA in healthy donors. Researchers ran the PCR with 60 Vbeta and 13 Jbeta primers. Here immunoSEQ multiplex PCR was the method, and the copy in TCRdb shows in-frame clones only, minus some. The table lists over 130,000 clones, 79% of them singletons, with roughly 6% in the top ten. The specimen sequenced was PBMCs. The source is a man aged 45-65 years in good health and CMV-seropositive.

The chain links TRBV2 to TRBJ1-2; 8 bases align to TRBD1. The CDR3 covers 14 residues. The J segment lost 8 bases and the V segment lost 2 bases, leaving 7 bases of the junction unmatched. The germline V gene encodes CDR1 SNHLY and CDR2 FYNNEI. The CDR3 spells CASSEFQGAEGYTF. The DNA for the CDR3 is TGTGCCAGCAGTGAATTCCAGGGGGCGGAGGGCTACACCTTC.

This clone was counted only a few times. The rearrangement joins TRBV5-6 to TRBJ2-5; D is possibly TRBD1 (5 bases). The CDR3 is 16 residues long. Trimming took 4 bases from V and 0 from J, leaving 16 bases between them. CDR1 is SGHDT, CDR2 YYEEEE, per germline. CDR3 sequence reads: CASSLGGAGDQETQYF. Here the CDR3 DNA reads TGTGCCAGCAGCCTAGGTGGGGCTGGGGACCAAGAGACCCAGTACTTC.

This clone was detected only a few times. This chain joins TRBV11-2 and TRBJ2-7; 8 bases align to TRBD1. Germline CDR1 SGHAT, CDR2 FQNNGV. This CDR3 comprises 13 residues. The V and J ends lost 3 bases and 5 bases, in that order; junction bases with no gene match: 3. CDR3 in DNA: TGTGCCAGCAGCTTGGGACAGGTTAACGAGCAGTACTTC. Translation: CASSLGQVNEQYF.

The chain combines TRBV5-1 with TRBJ2-1; maybe TRBD2 (5 bases). The CDR3 covers 13 residues. V lost 0 bases and J 6 bases, leaving 7 bases between the germline ends. Germline lookup yields CDR1 SGHRS and CDR2 YFSETQ. CDR3 protein: CASSLVSGNEQFF. CDR3 DNA: TGCGCCAGCAGCTTGGTGAGCGGCAATGAGCAGTTCTTC.

The genes are TRBV6-4 and TRBJ2-3; TRBD2 agrees at 12 bases. Germline V CDR1 and CDR2: MRHNA, SNTAGT. The J segment lost 6 bases and the V segment lost 3 bases, leaving 4 bases of the junction unmatched. CDR3 length: 15 amino acids. The CDR3 nucleotides read TGTGCCAGCAGTGAGACTAGCGGGAGTGTGGATACGCAGTATTTT. The encoded protein is CASSETSGSVDTQYF.

The chain couples TRBV19 to TRBJ1-4, with D tentatively TRBD1 (5 bases). Per the germline V gene, CDR1 is LNHDA and CDR2 is SQIVND (reference sequence). There are 15 residues in the CDR3. V was pared by 5 bases and J by 0 bases, with 10 bases between. The CDR3 nucleotides are TGTGCCAGTAGTCTCTCAGGGTCAACTAATGAAAAACTGTTTTTT. This sequence encodes CASSLSGSTNEKLFF.

The J gene is TRBJ2-5, the V gene TRBV6-5; D is unresolved. CDR1 and CDR2 (germline): MNHEY, SVGAGI. The CDR3 is made up of 14 amino acids. With 7 bases removed from V and 5 bases from J, the gap between germline ends came to 17 bases. CDR3 bases: TGTGCCAGCACCCCCCCCTCTAGTATGGAGACCCAGTACTTC. This codes for CASTPPSSMETQYF.

As DNA, the CDR3 is TGTGCCAGCAGCGCTGCTAGCGGCTACAATGAGCAGTTCTTC. Translation: CASSAASGYNEQFF. The chain couples TRBV5-4 to TRBJ2-1, with 7 bases that match TRBD2. Germline V gene lookup returns CDR1 SGHNT and CDR2 YYREEE (reference sequence). Trimming cost V 4 bases and J 3 bases; bases outside gene matches: 4. The CDR3 loop spans 14 amino acids.

This chain uses TRBV28 with TRBJ2-7; D is undetermined. Germline CDR1 and CDR2: MDHEN and SYDVKM. The CDR3 is made up of 14 amino acids. The V and J ends lost 8 bases and 6 bases respectively, with 20 bases between them. CDR3 sequence (DNA): TGTGCCAGCCGCCCGTGGCTAGGCTCATCCGAGCAGTACTTC. This gives the protein CASRPWLGSSEQYF.

The chain has TRBV5-1 and TRBJ2-3, with D tentatively TRBD1 (6 bases). The V and J ends lost 7 bases and 1 base respectively, with 16 bases between them. From germline, CDR1 is SGHRS and CDR2 YFSETQ. The length of the CDR3 is 15 residues. CDR3 nucleotides: TGCGCCAGCTTCGACAGGAGAGCCGGCACAGATACGCAGTATTTT. Its translation is CASFDRRAGTDTQYF.

This rearrangement joins TRBV28 to TRBJ1-2; the D gene is possibly TRBD1 (6 bases). CDR3 length: 14 amino acids. Trimming pared 4 bases from V and 2 bases from J, leaving 11 bases between. CDR1 is MDHEN and CDR2 is SYDVKM in the germline V gene. The CDR3 bases are TGTGCCAGCAGTTCCCACGACAGGAACTATGGCTACACCTTC. Translating it yields CASSSHDRNYGYTF.

V and J are TRBV27 and TRBJ1-5, with no clear D. Looked up from germline, CDR1 is MNHEY and CDR2 is SMNVEV (reference sequence). CDR3 size: 15 residues. V lost 1 base and J 2 bases, leaving 9 bases between the germline ends. CDR3 sequence (DNA): TGTGCCAGCAGTTTATATGTACCGGGCAATCAGCCCCAGCATTTT. It is translated as CASSLYVPGNQPQHF.

The rearrangement joins TRBV10-3 to TRBJ2-3, with no clear D. Germline V gene sequence: CDR1 ENHRY, CDR2 SYGVKD. CDR3 size: 14 residues. V dropped 10 bases and J dropped 0 bases, with 14 bases sitting between them. The CDR3 DNA reads as TGTGCCACCTCTCTTCCCCTAAGCACAGATACGCAGTATTTT. It translates to CATSLPLSTDTQYF.

The CDR3 region has the DNA TGTGCCAGTAGTATGTCGGGACTTGGTATTAGTGAGCAGTTCTTC. Protein: CASSMSGLGISEQFF. The V gene is TRBV19, the J gene TRBJ2-1, with D possibly being TRBD2 (6 bases). There are 15 residues in the CDR3. V lost 3 bases, J lost 9 bases, and 18 bases lay in between. CDR1 LNHDA and CDR2 SQIVND come from the germline V gene (reference sequence).

This chain uses TRBV10-1 with TRBJ2-3; TRBD2 aligns across 8 bases. Unmatched junction bases numbered 7, after V lost 8 bases and J lost 6 bases. The CDR3 totals 13 residues. Germline CDR1 reads WNHNN; CDR2 reads SYGVQD (reference sequence). The CDR3 nucleotides read TGCGCCAGCTCACGGGAGGGCCATGATACGCAGTATTTT. Amino acids: CASSREGHDTQYF.

This chain joins TRBV2 and TRBJ1-4, with D tentatively TRBD1 (6 bases). The ends were cut back, 5 bases at V and 7 bases at J, with 17 bases in the middle. The CDR3 spans 15 residues. Germline CDR1 is SNHLY and CDR2 is FYNNEI. In DNA form, the CDR3 reads TGTGCCAGCAGTACACTGGGGGGGCACGGTGAAAAACTGTTTTTT. Translated, it gives CASSTLGGHGEKLFF.

V gene TRBV5-1 combines with J gene TRBJ2-2, with D unresolved. The length of the CDR3 is 16 residues. Looked up from germline, CDR1 is SGHRS and CDR2 is YFSETQ. V lost 0 bases and J 1 base, leaving 10 bases between the germline ends. The CDR3 loop is CASSLAVVWNTGELFF. The CDR3 DNA sequence: TGCGCCAGCAGCTTGGCCGTTGTCTGGAACACCGGGGAGCTGTTTTTT.

The chain couples TRBV5-4 to TRBJ1-6; TRBD1 is a possible D gene (5 bases). Trimming stripped 4 bases from V and 6 bases from J, with 17 bases between. CDR1 and CDR2 from the germline V gene are SGHNT and YYREEE (reference sequence). CDR3 length: 16 residues. The CDR3 nucleotides read TGTGCCAGCAGCCCCGGGACTTCGGGCCTTAATTCACCCCTCCACTTT. Translation: CASSPGTSGLNSPLHF.